These 28 T cell receptor beta chains share one sample of origin, sequenced in a study of lymphopenia after photon versus proton radiotherapy. Sequencing was performed with immunoSEQ multiplex PCR; in TCRdb, only in-frame clones are kept and a portion is missing. The sample consists of about 42,000 clones, about 83% of them appearing once. Material: peripheral blood, obtained from a patient treated with proton-based radiotherapy. The receptor source for this set is a woman in her 70s with pancreatic cancer.

This clone occurred once. V and J are TRBV25-1 and TRBJ2-5, with TRBD1 as a possible D gene (6 bases). The J call is uncertain, as TRBJ2-7 better fits the DNA end. The CDR3 spans 14 residues. CDR1 MGHDK and CDR2 SYGVNS come from the germline V gene. The CDR3 sequence: CASSVDSSRHEQYF. CDR3 DNA: TGTGCCAGCAGTGTGGACAGTTCCCGTCACGAGCAGTACTTC.

The chain links TRBV27 to TRBJ2-1; D not resolved. Looked up from germline, CDR1 is MNHEY and CDR2 is SMNVEV (reference sequence). V was cut by 2 bases and J by 0 bases, with 5 bases left in between. CDR3 length: 14 amino acids. The DNA for the CDR3 is TGTGCCAGCAGTTTAACTGGCTCCTACAATGAGCAGTTCTTC. Its protein product is CASSLTGSYNEQFF.

The CDR3 coding sequence is TGTGCCAGCAGGGAGGGGACAGGGATCTATGGCTACACCTTC. It encodes CASREGTGIYGYTF. This chain joins TRBV5-6 and TRBJ1-2; 9 positions match TRBD1. From germline, CDR1 is SGHDT and CDR2 YYEEEE. V lost 5 bases to trimming and J lost 4 bases; unmatched junction nucleotides: 6. The CDR3 is 14 residues long.

The chain has TRBV7-2 and TRBJ2-1, with a possible D match to TRBD2 (6 bases). The CDR3 covers 15 residues. Germline lookup yields CDR1 SGHTA and CDR2 FQGNSA. V lost 6 bases, J lost 3 bases, and 15 bases lay in between. The CDR3 DNA reads as TGTGCCAGCAGTACGAATAGCGGACACTACAATGAGCAGTTCTTC. Protein sequence: CASSTNSGHYNEQFF.

The table lists this clone with a few counts. The J gene is TRBJ1-2, the V gene TRBV13; 7 nucleotides align to TRBD1. The V and J ends lost 3 bases and 0 bases, in that order; junction bases with no gene match: 1. The CDR3 runs 14 residues. Germline V gene sequence: CDR1 PRHDT, CDR2 FYEKMQ (reference sequence). The CDR3 coding sequence is TGTGCCAGCAGCTTGACAGGGACTAACTATGGCTACACCTTC. This codes for CASSLTGTNYGYTF.

The chain combines TRBV10-3 with TRBJ1-1; D possibly corresponds to TRBD1 (5 bases). With 10 bases removed from V and 3 bases from J, the gap between germline ends came to 12 bases. The germline V gene encodes CDR1 ENHRY and CDR2 SYGVKD. CDR3 size: 12 residues. The chain's CDR3 is CASGVGHTEAFF. The CDR3 coding sequence is TGTGCCAGTGGAGTGGGACACACTGAAGCTTTCTTT.

The V and J genes are TRBV19 and TRBJ2-5; D assignment may be TRBD1 or TRBD2 (5 bases each). Germline V gives CDR1 LNHDA, CDR2 SQIVND (reference sequence). This CDR3 is 20 amino acids long. V was shortened by 5 bases and J by 1 base, with 29 bases between the two germline ends. Written as DNA, the CDR3 is TGTGCCAGTAGTGTCCCGGGACCCCGAGGCCGGAGAGGGGTCCAAGAGACCCAGTACTTC. Its protein product is CASSVPGPRGRRGVQETQYF.

The chain joins TRBV5-1 to TRBJ2-3; unclear D gene. V dropped 5 bases and J dropped 3 bases, with 19 bases sitting between them. Germline V gene data show CDR1 as SGHRS and CDR2 as YFSETQ. CDR3 length: 16 residues. The CDR3 is CASSSSAVGGTDTQYF. The CDR3 bases are TGCGCCAGCAGTTCGTCTGCGGTGGGTGGGACAGATACGCAGTATTTT.

The V call is TRBV7-8, the J call TRBJ2-2, with D unresolved. The V end was cut by 3 bases, the J end by 3 bases, with 8 bases between. Germline V gene data show CDR1 as SGHVS and CDR2 as FQNEAQ. The CDR3 is 14 amino acids. The CDR3 reads CASSLPAHTGELFF. The CDR3 coding sequence is TGTGCCAGCAGCTTGCCGGCCCACACCGGGGAGCTGTTTTTT.

The V gene is TRBV9, the J gene TRBJ1-1; D is uncertain. V was trimmed by 2 bases and J by 7 bases, leaving 12 bases between them. The V gene's germline CDR1 is SGDLS and CDR2 YYNGEE. This CDR3 is built from 13 residues. The CDR3 region is CASSVGVVSEAFF. The CDR3 DNA is TGTGCCAGCAGCGTGGGAGTCGTAAGTGAAGCTTTCTTT.

This clone was found once. The chain recombines TRBV15 with TRBJ1-2, with D tentatively TRBD1 (6 bases). Germline V gene sequence: CDR1 LNHNV, CDR2 YYDKDF (reference sequence). The germline V and J ends were trimmed by 1 base and 2 bases, with 11 bases remaining between them. The CDR3 length is 15 residues. This CDR3 reads CATSRAGVPNYGYTF. In DNA, the CDR3 is TGTGCCACCAGCAGAGCAGGGGTCCCAAACTATGGCTACACCTTC.

The chain employs TRBV7-2 and TRBJ2-7; 10 nucleotides align to TRBD2. The CDR3 covers 19 residues. Trimming at V came to 5 bases and at J to 4 bases, leaving 20 bases not matched to a gene. Germline CDR1 SGHTA, CDR2 FQGNSA. The CDR3 loop reads CASSTPRLAGLPNSYEQYF. The CDR3 DNA reads as TGTGCCAGCAGCACCCCGAGACTAGCGGGCCTTCCGAATTCGTACGAGCAGTACTTC.

This sequence joins TRBV2 and TRBJ2-5; 12 nucleotides agree with TRBD1. This CDR3 has 16 amino acids. Germline V CDR1 and CDR2: SNHLY, FYNNEI. The junction had 7 bases not matched to a gene; V was cut back by 6 bases and J by 2 bases. The CDR3 sequence is CASRVGQGAKQETQYF. The CDR3, as DNA: TGTGCCAGCAGGGTGGGACAGGGGGCCAAACAAGAGACCCAGTACTTC.

On this clone itself: One end of the junction fails to match germline, which may point to a read error. The same CDR3 arises from other DNA sequences in this sample as well. In DNA form, the CDR3 reads TGCAGCGTTTCCTTTGGTAGCTCTGGGAACACCATATATTTT. Translated: CSVSFGSSGNTIYF. The V gene is TRBV29-1, the J gene TRBJ1-3; D not certain. This CDR3 is built from 14 residues. Germline V gene data show CDR1 as SQVTM and CDR2 as ANQGSEA.

A single count supports this clone. The chain joins TRBV6-5 to TRBJ1-3; TRBD1 aligns across 8 bases. This CDR3 has 14 amino acids. V dropped 7 bases and J dropped 2; count of bases not matched to a gene: 4. Germline V CDR1 and CDR2: MNHEY, SVGAGI. CDR3 nucleotide sequence: TGTGCCAGCACAATGACAGGGGCTGGAAACACCATATATTTT. Translation: CASTMTGAGNTIYF.

The chain combines TRBV19 with TRBJ2-5; TRBD1 might be the D (6 bases). This CDR3 has 12 amino acids. Trimming pared 7 bases from V and 4 bases from J, leaving 10 bases between. Germline loops: CDR1 LNHDA, CDR2 SQIVND (reference sequence). CDR3 bases: TGTGCCAGTAAACCCAGGGGAGAGACCCAGTACTTC. This translates into CASKPRGETQYF.

This clone has only a few counts. Other DNA sequences in the sample encode the same CDR3. V is TRBV15 and J is TRBJ2-7; weak D call: TRBD2 (5 bases). This CDR3 region has 17 residues. Looked up from germline, CDR1 is LNHNV and CDR2 is YYDKDF (reference sequence). Trimming shortened V by 0 bases and J by 0 bases, and 15 bases separated the two germline ends. CDR3 sequence: CATSRDNKRTSSYEQYF. The CDR3 nucleotides are TGTGCCACCAGCAGAGATAACAAGCGGACGAGCTCCTACGAGCAGTACTTC.

V is TRBV27 and J is TRBJ1-3, with D tentatively TRBD1 (6 bases). The CDR3 has 16 amino acids. CDR1 and CDR2 from the germline V gene are MNHEY and SMNVEV (reference sequence). The V end was cut by 0 bases, the J end by 2 bases, with 11 bases between. The CDR3 reads CASSLSGGLAGNTIYF. The CDR3 bases are TGTGCCAGCAGTTTATCGGGGGGGCTGGCTGGAAACACCATATATTTT.

This clone was counted between two and nine times. V is TRBV19 and J is TRBJ2-1, with D unclear. Germline loops: CDR1 LNHDA, CDR2 SQIVND (reference sequence). V was pared by 6 bases and J by 3 bases, with 9 bases between. This CDR3 has 13 residues. The CDR3 DNA follows: TGTGCCAGTAGCAAAAATTTCTACAATGAGCAGTTCTTC. Residues: CASSKNFYNEQFF.

The chain is built from TRBV18 and TRBJ1-1; unclear D gene. CDR1 is KGHSH, CDR2 LQKENI, per germline. The CDR3 extends over 15 amino acids. With 1 base removed from V and 0 bases from J, the gap between germline ends came to 9 bases. DNA of the CDR3: TGTGCCAGCTCACCACTGAGCGGTGTGAACACTGAAGCTTTCTTT. Translated, it gives CASSPLSGVNTEAFF.

This clone was seen more than once but under ten times. The chain combines TRBV5-4 with TRBJ2-7; TRBD1 aligns across 10 bases. The CDR3 runs 15 residues. Germline V gene data show CDR1 as SGHNT and CDR2 as YYREEE (reference sequence). V was clipped by 5 bases and J by 7 bases; unmatched bases: 12. CDR3 nucleotides: TGTGCCAGCAGATCCGACAGGGGGCTACTGTGGGAGCAGTACTTC. Translated: CASRSDRGLLWEQYF.

V gene TRBV5-1 combines with J gene TRBJ2-1, with TRBD2 matching over 10 bases. This CDR3 spans 16 amino acids. V was clipped by 0 bases and J by 7 bases; unmatched bases: 7. Germline assignment: CDR1 SGHRS and CDR2 YFSETQ. The CDR3 spells CASSLGAGGPRNEQFF. The CDR3 coding sequence is TGCGCCAGCAGCTTGGGAGCGGGAGGGCCGAGGAATGAGCAGTTCTTC.

The chain couples TRBV11-3 to TRBJ2-7, with unresolved D. Between the trimmed V and J ends, which lost 4 bases and 1 base, there was a span of 14 bases. This CDR3 comprises 15 residues. Germline loops: CDR1 SGHNT, CDR2 YENEEA. CDR3: CASSSDPPRSYEQYF. CDR3 DNA sequence: TGTGCCAGCAGCTCAGACCCCCCTAGGTCCTACGAGCAGTACTTC.

As to this clone: One end of the junction varies from germline; a read error may be responsible. This chain uses TRBV7-7 with TRBJ2-1, with 14 positions matching TRBD2. Germline V gene lookup returns CDR1 SSHAT and CDR2 FNYEAQ (reference sequence). The CDR3 loop spans 15 amino acids. CDR3 in DNA: TGTGCTAGCAGCTCGGGACTAGCGGGAGTCAATGAGCAGTTCTTC. This codes for CASSSGLAGVNEQFF.

The genes are TRBV6-5 and TRBJ2-7, with D uncertain. The CDR3 runs 11 residues. The V gene's germline CDR1 is MNHEY and CDR2 SVGAGI. The V end was cut by 8 bases, the J end by 2 bases, with 7 bases between. CDR3 region: CASETAYEQYF. As DNA, the CDR3 is TGTGCCAGCGAAACGGCCTACGAGCAGTACTTC.

This clone appeared a few times. The CDR3 loop is CASYRTGYSGNTIYF. The CDR3 region has the DNA TGTGCCAGCTATAGAACAGGATACTCTGGAAACACCATATATTTT. The V gene is TRBV5-8, the J gene TRBJ1-3; D might be TRBD1 (5 bases). CDR3 size: 15 residues. Germline V gene lookup returns CDR1 SGHTS and CDR2 YDEGEE. V was shortened by 7 bases and J by 0 bases, with 14 bases between the two germline ends.

The J gene is TRBJ2-1, the V gene TRBV7-2; 10 nucleotides line up with TRBD2. The CDR3 totals 18 residues. Germline V lookup: CDR1 SGHTA, CDR2 FQGNSA. V shed 3 bases, J shed 4 bases, and the junction held 12 bases outside the gene matches. CDR3 sequence: CASSLTSGPTLIYNEQFF. The DNA for the CDR3 is TGTGCCAGCAGCTTGACTAGCGGGCCAACGTTGATTTACAATGAGCAGTTCTTC. Combining the CDR3 with reference TRBV7-2 and TRBJ2-1 gives the whole variable domain GAGVSQSPSNKVTEKGKDVELRCDPISGHTALYWYRQSLGQGLEFLIYFQGNSAPDKSGLPSDRFSAERTGGSVSTLTIQRTQQEDSAVYLCASSLTSGPTLIYNEQFFGPGTRLTVL.

The CDR3: CASSDSRGPSNQPQHF. In DNA form, the CDR3 reads TGTGCCAGCAGTGACAGCAGGGGGCCTAGCAATCAGCCCCAGCATTTT. V usage is TRBV6-4 and J usage is TRBJ1-5, with 8 bases fitting TRBD1. Germline V gene sequence: CDR1 MRHNA, CDR2 SNTAGT. This CDR3 region has 16 residues. Unmatched junction bases numbered 3, after V lost 2 bases and J lost 0 bases.